This T cell receptor (beta chain) was recorded in a study of cytomegalovirus exposure and HLA in healthy donors. Primers included in the PCR were 60 Vbeta and 13 Jbeta primers. Clones were read by immunoSEQ multiplex PCR, and TCRdb kept only the in-frame ones, dropping some. The repertoire holds approximately 190,000 clones, with about four fifths as singletons. Looked up from germline, CDR1 is LNHNV and CDR2 is YYDKDF (reference sequence). This CDR3 is built from 14 residues. Losses at the gene ends were 5 bases for V and 6 bases for J; bases not matched to a gene: 6. The sample consisted of PBMCs. The gene calls are TRBV15 and TRBJ2-1; 8 bases are a match to TRBD2. The TCR sequence derives from a man aged 35-49 years in good health and CMV-seropositive. The CDR3 DNA sequence: TGTGCCACCAGCCATAGCGGGGCCCGCAATGAGCAGTTCTTC. Encoded protein: CATSHSGARNEQFF. The full variable domain, rest sourced from reference TRBV15 and TRBJ2-1, is DAMVIQNPRYQVTQFGKPVTLSCSQTLNHNVMYWYQQKSSQAPKLLFHYYDKDFNNEADTPDNFQSRRPNTSFCFLDIRSPGLGDTAMYLCATSHSGARNEQFFGPGTRLTVL.